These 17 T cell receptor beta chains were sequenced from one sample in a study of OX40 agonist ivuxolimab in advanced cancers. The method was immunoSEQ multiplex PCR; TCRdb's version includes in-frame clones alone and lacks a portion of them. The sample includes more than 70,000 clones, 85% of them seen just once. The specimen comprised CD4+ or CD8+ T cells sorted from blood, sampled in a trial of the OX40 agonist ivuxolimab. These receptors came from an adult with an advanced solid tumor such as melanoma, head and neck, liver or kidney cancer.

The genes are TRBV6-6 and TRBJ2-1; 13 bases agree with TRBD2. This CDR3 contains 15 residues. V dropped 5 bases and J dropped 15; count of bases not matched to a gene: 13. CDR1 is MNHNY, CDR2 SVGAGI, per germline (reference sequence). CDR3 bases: TGTGCCAGCAGTAGACGACTAGCGGGAGGCCCAATACTGTTCTTC. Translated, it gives CASSRRLAGGPILFF.

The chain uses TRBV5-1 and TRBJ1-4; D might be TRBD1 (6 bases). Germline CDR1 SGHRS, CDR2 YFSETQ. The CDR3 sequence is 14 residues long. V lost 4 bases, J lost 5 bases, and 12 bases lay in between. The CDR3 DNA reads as TGCGCCAGCAGCGGCAGGGGATCGAATGAAAAACTGTTTTTT. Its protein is CASSGRGSNEKLFF.

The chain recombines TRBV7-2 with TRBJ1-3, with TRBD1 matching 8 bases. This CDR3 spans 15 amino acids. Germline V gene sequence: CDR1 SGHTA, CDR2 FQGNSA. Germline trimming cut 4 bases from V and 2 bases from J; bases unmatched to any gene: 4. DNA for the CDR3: TGTGCCAGCAGCTCCGACAGGGGAACTGGAAACACCATATATTTT. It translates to CASSSDRGTGNTIYF.

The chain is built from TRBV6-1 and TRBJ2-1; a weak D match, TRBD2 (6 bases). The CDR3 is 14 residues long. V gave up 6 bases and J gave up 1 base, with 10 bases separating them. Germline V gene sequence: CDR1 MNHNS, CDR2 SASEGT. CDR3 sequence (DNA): TGTGCCAGCAGCACTAGCTATTCCTACAATGAGCAGTTCTTC. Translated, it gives CASSTSYSYNEQFF.

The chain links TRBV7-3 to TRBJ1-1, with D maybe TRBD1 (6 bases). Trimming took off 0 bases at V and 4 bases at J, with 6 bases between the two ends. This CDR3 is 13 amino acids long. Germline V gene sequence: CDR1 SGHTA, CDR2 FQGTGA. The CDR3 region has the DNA TGTGCCAGCAGCTTAACAGGGGGCACTGAAGCTTTCTTT. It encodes CASSLTGGTEAFF.

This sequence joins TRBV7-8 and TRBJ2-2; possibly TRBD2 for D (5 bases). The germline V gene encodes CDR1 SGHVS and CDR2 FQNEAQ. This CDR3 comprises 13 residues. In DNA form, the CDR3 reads TGTGGCGGGTGGCTAGCGAACACCGGGGAGCTGTTTTTT. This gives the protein CGGWLANTGELFF.

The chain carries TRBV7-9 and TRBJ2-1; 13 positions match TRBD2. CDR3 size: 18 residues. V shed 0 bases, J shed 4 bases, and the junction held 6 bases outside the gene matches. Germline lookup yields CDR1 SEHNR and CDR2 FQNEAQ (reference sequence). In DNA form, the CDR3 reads TGTGCCAGCAGCTTAGCTTTTGGACTAGCGGGAGAATACAATGAGCAGTTCTTC. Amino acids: CASSLAFGLAGEYNEQFF.

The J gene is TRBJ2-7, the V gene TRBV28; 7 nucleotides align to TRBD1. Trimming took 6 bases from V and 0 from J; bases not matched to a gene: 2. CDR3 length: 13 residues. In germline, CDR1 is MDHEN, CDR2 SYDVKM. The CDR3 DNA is TGTGCCAGCAGCGGGGACAGCTCCTACGAGCAGTACTTC. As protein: CASSGDSSYEQYF.

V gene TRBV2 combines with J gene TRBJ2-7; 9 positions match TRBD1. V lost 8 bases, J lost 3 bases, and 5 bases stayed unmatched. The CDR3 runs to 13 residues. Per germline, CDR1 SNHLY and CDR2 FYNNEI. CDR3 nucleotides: TGTGCCAGCGGGGGGACAGGGCTCTACGAGCAGTACTTC. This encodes CASGGTGLYEQYF.

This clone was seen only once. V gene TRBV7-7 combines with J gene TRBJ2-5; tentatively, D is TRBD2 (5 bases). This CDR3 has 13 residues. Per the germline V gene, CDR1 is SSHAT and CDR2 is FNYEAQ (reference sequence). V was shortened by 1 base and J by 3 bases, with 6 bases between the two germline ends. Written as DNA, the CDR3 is TGTGCCAGCAGCTTAGGGGAGAAAGAGACCCAGTACTTC. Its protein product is CASSLGEKETQYF.

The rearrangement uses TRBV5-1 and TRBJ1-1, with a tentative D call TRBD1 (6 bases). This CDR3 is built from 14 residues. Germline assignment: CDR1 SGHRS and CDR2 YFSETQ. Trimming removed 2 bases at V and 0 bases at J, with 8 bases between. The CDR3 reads CASSFTGLNTEAFF. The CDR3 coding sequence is TGCGCCAGCAGCTTCACAGGGTTGAACACTGAAGCTTTCTTT.

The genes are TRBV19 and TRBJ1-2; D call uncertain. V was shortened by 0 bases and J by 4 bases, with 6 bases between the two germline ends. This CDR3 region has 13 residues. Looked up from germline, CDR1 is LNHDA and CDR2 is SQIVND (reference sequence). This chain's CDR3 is CASSIDSRYGYTF. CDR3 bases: TGTGCCAGTAGTATAGATAGTCGCTATGGCTACACCTTC.

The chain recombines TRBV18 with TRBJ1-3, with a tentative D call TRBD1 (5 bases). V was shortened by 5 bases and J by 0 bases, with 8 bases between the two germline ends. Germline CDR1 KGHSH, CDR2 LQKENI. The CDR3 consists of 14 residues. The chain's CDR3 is CASSSDSSGNTIYF. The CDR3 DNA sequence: TGTGCCAGCTCATCAGACAGCTCTGGAAACACCATATATTTT.

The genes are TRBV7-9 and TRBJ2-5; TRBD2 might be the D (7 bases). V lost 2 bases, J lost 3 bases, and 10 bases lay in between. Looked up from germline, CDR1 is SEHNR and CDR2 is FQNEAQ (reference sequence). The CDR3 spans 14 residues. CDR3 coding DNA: TGTGCCAGCAGCTTACGCGGGGGCGAAGAGACCCAGTACTTC. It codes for CASSLRGGEETQYF.

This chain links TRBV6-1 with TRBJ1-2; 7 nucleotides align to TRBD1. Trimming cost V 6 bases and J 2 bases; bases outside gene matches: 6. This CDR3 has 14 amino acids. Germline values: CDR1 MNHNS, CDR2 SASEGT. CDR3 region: CASRARGLNYGYTF. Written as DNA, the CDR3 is TGTGCCAGCAGGGCCAGGGGGTTGAACTATGGCTACACCTTC.

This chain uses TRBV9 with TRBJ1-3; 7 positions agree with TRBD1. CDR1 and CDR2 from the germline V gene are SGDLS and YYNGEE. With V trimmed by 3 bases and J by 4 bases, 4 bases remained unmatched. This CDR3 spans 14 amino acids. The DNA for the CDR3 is TGTGCCAGCAGCGGAGGGACAGTGGGAAACACCATATATTTT. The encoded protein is CASSGGTVGNTIYF. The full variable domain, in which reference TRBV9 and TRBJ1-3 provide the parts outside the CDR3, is DSGVTQTPKHLITATGQRVTLRCSPRSGDLSVYWYQQSLDQGLQFLIQYYNGEERAKGNILERFSAQQFPDLHSELNLSSLELGDSALYFCASSGGTVGNTIYFGEGSWLTVV.

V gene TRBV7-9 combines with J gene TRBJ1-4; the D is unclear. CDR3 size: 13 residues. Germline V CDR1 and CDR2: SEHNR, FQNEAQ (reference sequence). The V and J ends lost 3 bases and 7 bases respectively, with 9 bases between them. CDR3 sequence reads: CASSFGNGEKLFF. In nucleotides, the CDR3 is TGTGCCAGCAGCTTTGGAAACGGTGAAAAACTGTTTTTT.